Following are 5 T cell receptor beta chains from one sample sequenced in a study of blood T cell repertoires in COVID-19. TCRdb's copy holds only in-frame clones and misses some; the assay was immunoSEQ multiplex PCR. The sample lists 110,000 to 150,000 clones; approximately 80% were seen once. The sequenced sample was peripheral blood. The receptors stem from a human donor in a cohort sampled during active COVID-19.

V usage is TRBV7-9 and J usage is TRBJ1-5; 7 bases map to TRBD1. The CDR3 extends over 13 amino acids. Germline loops: CDR1 SEHNR, CDR2 FQNEAQ (reference sequence). The trim removed 6 bases at V and 7 bases at J, leaving 6 bases unmatched. This CDR3 is CASSLQGNQPQHF. CDR3 sequence (DNA): TGTGCCAGCAGTTTACAGGGGAACCAGCCCCAGCATTTT.

This chain uses TRBV5-4 with TRBJ2-7; no clear D. Between the trimmed V and J ends, which lost 4 bases and 3 bases, there was a span of 8 bases. The CDR3 is 12 amino acids. Germline loops: CDR1 SGHNT, CDR2 YYREEE (reference sequence). CDR3: CASSIGVYEQYF. The CDR3 region has the DNA TGTGCCAGCAGCATTGGAGTCTACGAGCAGTACTTC.

V usage is TRBV5-8 and J usage is TRBJ2-5; a weak D match, TRBD1 (5 bases). Germline CDR1 reads SGHTS; CDR2 reads YDEGEE. V shed 5 bases and J shed 6 bases, with 8 bases lying between them. This CDR3 is built from 11 residues. The CDR3 loop is CASRTAQTQYF. The CDR3 DNA sequence: TGTGCCAGCAGGACAGCACAGACCCAGTACTTC.

The V call is TRBV18, the J call TRBJ1-2, with D tentatively TRBD1 (5 bases). The CDR3 has 16 residues. The germline V and J ends were trimmed by 1 base and 0 bases, with 12 bases remaining between them. Germline CDR1 reads KGHSH; CDR2 reads LQKENI. CDR3 sequence reads: CASSPRVRDSNYGYTF. Written as DNA, the CDR3 is TGTGCCAGCTCACCACGTGTCAGGGACTCTAACTATGGCTACACCTTC. Complete variable domain (other parts from reference TRBV18 and TRBJ1-2): NAGVMQNPRHLVRRRGQEARLRCSPMKGHSHVYWYRQLPEEGLKFMVYLQKENIIDESGMPKERFSAEFPKEGPSILRIQQVVRGDSAAYFCASSPRVRDSNYGYTFGSGTRLTVV.

The chain combines TRBV10-3 with TRBJ1-1; perhaps TRBD1 as D (5 bases). Per germline, CDR1 ENHRY and CDR2 SYGVKD. V shed 0 bases and J shed 7 bases, with 9 bases lying between them. The CDR3 is 13 amino acids. CDR3 DNA: TGTGCCATCAGTGAGTCAGGGGAGGATGAAGCTTTCTTT. It is translated as CAISESGEDEAFF.